This T cell receptor beta chain is drawn from a study of T-cell reconstitution after alpha-beta-depleted transplantation in children. Findings of the study overall: Newly made T cells mostly supplied T-cell counts and diversity one year after transplant. It was reported that alpha-beta T cells came from several hundred expanded graft clones (about two months after transplant). The origin of high day-60 TCRbeta diversity in some patients lay in surviving recipient T cells and thymic progenitors.

Unique molecular identifiers were used to barcode this TCRbeta library. In TCRdb, the PCR reads were re-called with MiXCR into one record per CDR3 protein. The sample carries about 300,000 distinct CDR3 sequences, about 7.3% recorded once. Germline loops: CDR1 SNHLY, CDR2 FYNNEI. V was cut by 6 bases and J by 2 bases, with 17 bases left in between. The CDR3 runs 16 residues. A word on this clonotype: What it binds is not known.

This TCR was recovered from a female patient aged 2-9 years who had a stem cell transplant for Fanconi anemia, so the T cells may come from the graft donor. The J gene is TRBJ2-1, the V gene TRBV2; D is possibly TRBD1 (6 bases). Here the sequenced sample was peripheral blood, taken 360 days after TCRalphabeta/CD19-depleted stem cell transplant. The CDR3 sequence is CASSVGQYPPYNEQFF. CDR3 DNA: TGTGCCAGCAGCGTCGGACAGTACCCACCCTACAATGAGCAGTTCTTC.